These 3 T cell receptor beta chains originate from one sample sequenced in a study of regulatory T cells in long-lasting Graves disease. Arm-PCR of CDR3 regions with iRepertoire HTBI primers generated TCR beta libraries. TCRdb re-derived calls from the multiplex PCR reads in MiXCR, one entry per CDR3 protein. The data contain about 370,000 distinct CDR3 sequences, about 16% of them singletons. Time point specified: newly diagnosed GD, antithyroid drugs for less than 3 months. PBMC RNA served as the TCR library source. The source was peripheral blood mononuclear cells (PBMCs), collected at new diagnosis, from a patient treated with antithyroid drugs. The source of these receptors is a female donor with Graves disease.

This clonotype was detected ten times or more. The chain couples TRBV12-3 or TRBV12-4 to TRBJ1-2; TRBD1 is a possible D gene (5 bases). V was clipped by 7 bases and J by 6 bases, with 24 bases between them. The CDR3 is made up of 16 amino acids. For the CDR3, the DNA is TGTGCCAGCAATCAGGGACGCTCTTGGTCGAGGGATGGCTACACCTTC. Protein: CASNQGRSWSRDGYTF.

In this sample, this clonotype turned up many times. This chain uses TRBV5-1 with TRBJ1-2; a possible D gene is TRBD1 (5 bases). Deletions cut 6 bases from V and 2 bases from J, with 11 bases between. There are 13 residues in the CDR3. The germline V gene encodes CDR1 SGHRS and CDR2 YFSETQ. The CDR3 DNA is TGCGCCAGCACCAGGGATAAGAACTATGGCTACACCTTC. Translated: CASTRDKNYGYTF. Using reference TRBV5-1 and TRBJ1-2 for the parts outside the CDR3, the full variable domain is KAGVTQTPRYLIKTRGQQVTLSCSPISGHRSVSWYQQTPGQGLQFLFEYFSETQRNKGNFPGRFSGRQFSNSRSEMNVSTLELGDSALYLCASTRDKNYGYTFGSGTRLTVV.

This clonotype was detected ten times or more. The chain carries TRBV3-1 and TRBJ1-4, with 10 positions matching TRBD1. Germline V gives CDR1 LGHDT, CDR2 YNNKEL (reference sequence). The CDR3 sequence is 15 residues long. V lost 2 bases and J lost 7; bases outside the gene matches: 4. The CDR3, as DNA: TGTGCCAGCAGCCAAACGGGACAGGGGAGTGAAAAACTGTTTTTT. It specifies CASSQTGQGSEKLFF. Full variable domain (rest looked up from reference TRBV3-1 and TRBJ1-4): DTAVSQTPKYLVTQMGNDKSIKCEQNLGHDTMYWYKQDSKKFLKIMFSYNNKELIINETVPNRFSPKSPDKAHLNLHINSLELGDSAVYFCASSQTGQGSEKLFFGSGTQLSVL.